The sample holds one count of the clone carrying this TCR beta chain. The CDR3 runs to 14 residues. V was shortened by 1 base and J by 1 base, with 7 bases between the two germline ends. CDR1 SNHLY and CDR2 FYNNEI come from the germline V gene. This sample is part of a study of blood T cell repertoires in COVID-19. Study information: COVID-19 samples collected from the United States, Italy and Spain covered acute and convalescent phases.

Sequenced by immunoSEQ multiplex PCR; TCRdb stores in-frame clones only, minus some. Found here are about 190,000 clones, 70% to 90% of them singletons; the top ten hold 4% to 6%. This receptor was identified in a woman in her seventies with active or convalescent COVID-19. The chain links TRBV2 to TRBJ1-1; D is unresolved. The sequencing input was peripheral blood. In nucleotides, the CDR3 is TGTGCCAGCAGTGAAGTCGGGGAGAACACTGAAGCTTTCTTT. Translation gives CASSEVGENTEAFF. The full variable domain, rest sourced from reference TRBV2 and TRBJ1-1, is EPEVTQTPSHQVTQMGQEVILRCVPISNHLYFYWYRQILGQKVEFLVSFYNNEISEKSEIFDDQFSVERPDGSNFTLKIRSTKLEDSAMYFCASSEVGENTEAFFGQGTRLTVV.